This T cell receptor (beta chain) was sequenced in a study of regulatory T cells in long-lasting Graves disease. Study-level results: Compared with new cases, persistent Graves' patients showed reduced TCR diversity.

Documented time point: persistent/refractory GD, antithyroid drugs over 5 years with positive TRAb. With RNA extracted from PBMCs as input, the TCR library was made. In building TCR beta libraries, iRepertoire HTBI primers were used together with Arm-PCR of CDR3 regions. In the authors' workflow: Samples jointly harbored 62 TRBV and about 14 TRBJ segments. MiXCR, applied by TCRdb to the multiplex PCR reads, yields one record per CDR3 protein. The V and J calls come from TCRdb's annotation, not from the publication. The repertoire has 310,000 or so distinct CDR3 sequences, about 20% of them found once; the top ten carry roughly 27%. As to this clonotype: Its antigen is undetermined. The likely explanation is a read error, given a far larger clone one base away.

Per the germline V gene, CDR1 is SGHTA and CDR2 is FQGTGA. V gave up 5 bases and J gave up 1 base, with 20 bases separating them. The CDR3 has 17 amino acids. This chain joins TRBV7-3 and TRBJ1-2, with no clear D. The sequence came from a female donor with Graves disease. Sequences were derived from peripheral blood mononuclear cells (PBMCs), sampled when the disease was refractory, from a patient treated with antithyroid drugs. As DNA, the CDR3 is TGTGCCAGCAGCCTCATCAGCCGGACCGCTCTTAACTATGGCTACACCTTC. Translation gives CASSLISRTALNYGYTF.